This entry is about one T cell receptor (beta chain). Germline-derived CDR1 and CDR2 are MNHEY and SVGEGT. Trimming at V came to 2 bases and at J to 9 bases, leaving 4 bases not matched to a gene. The CDR3 has 15 residues. A second 7 to 11 cycle PCR used barcoded and J-beta primers. One entry per CDR3 protein, called by TCRdb with MiXCR from the 5' RACE reads. The sample carries about 720,000 distinct CDR3 sequences, around a fifth recorded once. These data belong to a study of blood T cells in healthy people across ages. The sequence derives from a man in his 70s in good health. This chain connects TRBV6-2 or TRBV6-3 to TRBJ2-1, with 13 bases matching TRBD2. What was sequenced was blood. CDR3 sequence: CASSYGLAGVVEQFF. CDR3 bases: TGTGCCAGCAGTTACGGACTAGCGGGAGTTGTTGAGCAGTTCTTC.